Presented here are 28 T cell receptor beta chains from one specimen sequenced in a study of regulatory T cells in long-lasting Graves disease. Time point described: newly diagnosed GD, antithyroid drugs for less than 3 months. From RNA extracted from PBMCs, the TCR library was made. According to the study, TCR beta libraries were built with iRepertoire HTBI primers and CDR3-region Arm-PCR. TCRdb reanalysed the multiplex PCR reads using MiXCR and keeps one entry per CDR3 protein. The table lists 300,000 to 450,000 distinct CDR3 sequences, roughly 15% of them singletons. The source material was peripheral blood mononuclear cells (PBMCs), sampled at new diagnosis, from a patient treated with antithyroid drugs. These receptors all come from a female donor with Graves disease.

This clonotype was seen ten or more times. The genes are TRBV30 and TRBJ2-2; D is unresolved. This CDR3 contains 16 residues. Trimming removed 4 bases from V and 4 bases from J, with 19 bases in between. Per the germline V gene, CDR1 is GTSNPN and CDR2 is SVGIG (reference sequence). CDR3 sequence (DNA): TGTGCCTGGACGTGGGTCGGTCGTACACCCACCGGGGAGCTGTTTTTT. This translates into CAWTWVGRTPTGELFF.

This clonotype occurred many times. This sequence joins TRBV12-3 or TRBV12-4 and TRBJ1-1; D is unclear. The CDR3 spans 14 residues. Trimming removed 2 bases at V and 4 bases at J, with 11 bases between. CDR3 protein: CASSLYGGGTEAFF. In nucleotides, the CDR3 is TGTGCCAGCAGTTTATATGGCGGCGGCACTGAAGCTTTCTTT.

This clonotype was counted between two and nine times. The rearrangement uses TRBV5-6 and TRBJ1-2; a possible D gene is TRBD1 (5 bases). This CDR3 region has 15 residues. From germline, CDR1 is SGHDT and CDR2 YYEEEE. V was trimmed by 2 bases and J by 0 bases, leaving 11 bases between them. The CDR3 here is CASSFRQPANYGYTF. Here the CDR3 DNA reads TGTGCCAGCAGCTTCCGACAGCCAGCTAACTATGGCTACACCTTC.

In this sample, this clonotype turned up many times. The rearrangement uses TRBV5-1 and TRBJ2-2; either TRBD1 or TRBD2 may fit D (5 bases each). The CDR3 runs to 16 residues. Trimming removed 0 bases at V and 2 bases at J, with 11 bases between. The germline CDR1 and CDR2 sequences are SGHRS and YFSETQ. CDR3: CASSLAGQQNTGELFF. The DNA of the CDR3 is TGCGCCAGCAGCTTGGCGGGGCAACAAAACACCGGGGAGCTGTTTTTT.

This clonotype showed up just a few times. The rearrangement uses TRBV20-1 and TRBJ1-2, with D uncertain. Germline CDR1 and CDR2: DFQATT and SNEGSKA (reference sequence). Trimming cost V 0 bases and J 5 bases, with 10 bases left between them. This CDR3 has 13 residues. The CDR3 reads CSARDRKTYGYTF. DNA of the CDR3: TGCAGTGCTAGAGATCGCAAGACATATGGCTACACCTTC.

This clonotype appeared many times. The chain has TRBV12-3 or TRBV12-4 and TRBJ1-1, with 9 positions matching TRBD1. V shed 6 bases and J 5 bases; nucleotides not matched to a gene: 4. The CDR3 spans 13 residues. As DNA, the CDR3 is TGTGCCAGCAGCGGACAGGGGCAGACTGAAGCTTTCTTT. It yields the protein CASSGQGQTEAFF.

This clonotype was detected ten times or more. The chain has TRBV5-8 and TRBJ2-7; 7 nucleotides align to TRBD1. This CDR3 is built from 18 residues. V lost 2 bases, J lost 3 bases, and 17 bases stayed unmatched. CDR1 and CDR2 (germline): SGHTS, YDEGEE. The CDR3 sequence is CASSLGHRQGQQSYEQYF. CDR3 coding DNA: TGTGCCAGCAGCTTAGGTCATCGTCAGGGACAGCAAAGCTACGAGCAGTACTTC.

The chain couples TRBV27 to TRBJ2-7; 9 bases agree with TRBD1. CDR1 and CDR2 from the germline V gene are MNHEY and SMNVEV (reference sequence). The CDR3 has 14 amino acids. With 7 bases clipped from V and 1 base from J, the junction kept 5 bases outside the gene matches. The DNA of the CDR3 is TGTGCCAGCACGCCAGGGACAGGGTCCTACGAGCAGTACTTC. Translation: CASTPGTGSYEQYF.

This clonotype was seen repeatedly, ten times or more. The V and J genes are TRBV29-1 and TRBJ2-1; 8 bases align to TRBD2. Germline CDR1 reads SQVTM; CDR2 reads ANQGSEA. CDR3 size: 14 residues. J was trimmed by 8 bases and V by 2 bases; bases with no gene match: 8. CDR3 coding DNA: TGCAGCGTTGAAAGAAAGCGGGAGTCCCATGAGCAGTTCTTC. Its protein is CSVERKRESHEQFF.

The chain has TRBV30 and TRBJ2-6; the D gene could be TRBD1 or TRBD2 (5 bases each). V was pared by 5 bases and J by 3 bases, with 14 bases between. Germline CDR1 GTSNPN, CDR2 SVGIG (reference sequence). CDR3 length: 15 amino acids. CDR3 in amino acids: CAWDPMGVGANVLTF. CDR3 DNA sequence: TGTGCCTGGGACCCCATGGGGGTTGGGGCCAACGTCCTGACTTTC.

The V and J genes are TRBV29-1 and TRBJ2-5, with TRBD2 matching 7 bases. V lost 0 bases, J lost 2 bases, and 15 bases stayed unmatched. The germline V gene encodes CDR1 SQVTM and CDR2 ANQGSEA. This CDR3 has 18 amino acids. The CDR3 DNA is TGCAGCGTTGAAGATTTGAACCCTGGGGCTAGCGGACAAGAGACCCAGTACTTC. It encodes CSVEDLNPGASGQETQYF.

A word on this clonotype: This may stem from a read error, because a much larger clone lies one nucleotide away. The chain combines TRBV28 with TRBJ2-1; tentatively, D is TRBD2 (5 bases). This CDR3 region has 16 residues. Germline assignment: CDR1 MDHEN and CDR2 SYDVKM. The CDR3 region is CASSLTVGLAVNEQLF. CDR3 nucleotides: TGTGCCAGCAGTTTAACCGTAGGGCTAGCAGTTAATGAGCAGCTCTTC.

Comments on this clonotype: A much larger clone differs by one base, so this may be a read error. The J gene is TRBJ1-1, the V gene TRBV6-2 or TRBV6-3; D not certain. CDR1 is MNHEY and CDR2 is SVGEGT in the germline V gene. The CDR3 runs to 12 residues. The CDR3 is CASSEPGTEVFF. As DNA, the CDR3 is TGTGCCAGCAGTGAACCCGGCACTGAAGTTTTCTTT.

This clonotype was seen a handful of times. The chain has TRBV12-3 or TRBV12-4 and TRBJ2-5; possibly TRBD1 for D (6 bases). CDR3 size: 14 residues. V was trimmed by 4 bases and J by 2 bases, leaving 11 bases between them. The CDR3 loop reads CASSSTGVQETQYF. The CDR3 nucleotides read TGTGCCAGCAGTTCGACAGGCGTTCAAGAGACCCAGTACTTC.

This clonotype came up many times. The chain employs TRBV6-1 and TRBJ1-4; 9 nucleotides match TRBD1. The V segment lost 3 bases and the J segment 5 bases; nucleotides outside the gene matches: 4. The germline V gene encodes CDR1 MNHNS and CDR2 SASEGT. The CDR3 runs to 15 residues. Written as DNA, the CDR3 is TGTGCCAGCAGTGACCACAGGGGGCGGAATGAAAAACTGTTTTTT. It yields the protein CASSDHRGRNEKLFF.

The gene calls are TRBV29-1 and TRBJ1-3; no clear D. Looked up from germline, CDR1 is SQVTM and CDR2 is ANQGSEA. The V gene lost 7 bases and the J gene lost 0 bases, with 4 bases spanning the gap. CDR3 length equals 11 residues. The CDR3 reads CSAYSGNTIYF. CDR3 DNA sequence: TGCAGCGCTTACTCTGGAAACACCATATATTTT.

This clonotype was observed a few times. The chain joins TRBV15 to TRBJ1-5; D call uncertain. The CDR3 extends over 15 amino acids. Trimming took 0 bases from V and 3 from J, leaving 9 bases between them. Germline CDR1 LNHNV, CDR2 YYDKDF (reference sequence). The CDR3 DNA is TGTGCCACCAGCAGAGAGGTGGCAAACAATCAGCCCCAGCATTTT. Protein sequence: CATSREVANNQPQHF.

This clonotype appeared many times. The chain combines TRBV5-1 with TRBJ2-2; 7 bases agree with TRBD1. The CDR3 totals 15 residues. Germline V CDR1 and CDR2: SGHRS, YFSETQ. With V trimmed by 2 bases and J by 0 bases, 1 base remained unmatched. The CDR3 DNA is TGCGCCAGCAGCTTTGGGACAGCGAACACCGGGGAGCTGTTTTTT. Translation: CASSFGTANTGELFF.

This clonotype was recorded many times. The chain is built from TRBV6-2 or TRBV6-3 and TRBJ1-2; possible D gene TRBD1, 5 bases. The V gene's germline CDR1 is MNHEY and CDR2 SVGEGT. This CDR3 has 16 amino acids. V lost 8 bases, J lost 2 bases, and 21 bases lay in between. The CDR3 loop is CASLPTDTLLNYGYTF. In DNA, the CDR3 is TGTGCCAGCTTACCGACAGACACCCTATTAAACTATGGCTACACCTTC.

This chain connects TRBV6-5 to TRBJ1-2; D ambiguous. V shed 2 bases and J shed 0 bases, with 10 bases lying between them. Germline V CDR1 and CDR2: MNHEY, SVGAGI. This CDR3 spans 15 amino acids. Here the CDR3 reads CASSYKREANYGYTF. The DNA of the CDR3 is TGTGCCAGCAGTTACAAAAGGGAAGCTAACTATGGCTACACCTTC.

The V gene is TRBV7-2, the J gene TRBJ2-3; TRBD1 agrees at 8 bases. Germline trimming cut 7 bases from V and 0 bases from J; bases unmatched to any gene: 6. Per the germline V gene, CDR1 is SGHTA and CDR2 is FQGNSA. There are 15 residues in the CDR3. The CDR3 reads CASKRQGTSTDTQYF. The DNA for the CDR3 is TGTGCCAGCAAAAGACAGGGGACTAGCACAGATACGCAGTATTTT.

The chain employs TRBV6-5 and TRBJ1-1; D is perhaps TRBD1 (6 bases). Germline values: CDR1 MNHEY, CDR2 SVGAGI. V was trimmed by 4 bases and J by 6 bases, leaving 15 bases between them. This CDR3 contains 14 residues. CDR3 bases: TGTGCCAGCAGTTCGGACAGCGGGGGGGCTGAAGCTTTCTTT. It codes for CASSSDSGGAEAFF.

Details on this clonotype: A read error is possible here, since a much larger clone lies one base away. The chain employs TRBV7-3 and TRBJ1-4; TRBD1 agrees at 7 bases. The CDR3 covers 15 residues. Germline V CDR1 and CDR2: SGHTA, FQGTGA. The trim removed 1 base at V and 5 bases at J, leaving 4 bases unmatched. CDR3: CASSLIGTENEKLFF. Written as DNA, the CDR3 is TGTGCCAGCAGCTTAATAGGGACAGAGAATGAAAAACTGTTTTTT.

This clonotype was observed at least ten times. The genes are TRBV5-1 and TRBJ1-5; D gene uncertain. V lost 1 base to trimming and J lost 10 bases, with 15 bases between them. This CDR3 comprises 14 residues. From germline, CDR1 is SGHRS and CDR2 YFSETQ. CDR3 protein: CASSLPYPGEPQHF. CDR3 DNA sequence: TGCGCCAGCAGCTTGCCCTATCCGGGAGAACCCCAGCATTTT.

This clonotype was found a few times. The chain joins TRBV18 to TRBJ1-3; D call uncertain. CDR3 length: 14 amino acids. Germline V gene data show CDR1 as KGHSH and CDR2 as LQKENI. V was shortened by 1 base and J by 2 bases, with 6 bases between the two germline ends. The DNA for the CDR3 is TGTGCCAGCTCACCACAGGGCGCTGGAAACACCATATATTTT. Its protein product is CASSPQGAGNTIYF.

The chain couples TRBV11-1 to TRBJ1-1, with no clear D. The V gene lost 1 base and the J gene lost 5 bases, with 14 bases spanning the gap. This CDR3 is 15 amino acids long. Germline V gene sequence: CDR1 SGHAT, CDR2 FQDESV (reference sequence). The CDR3 sequence: CASSLGFTGGTEAFF. In DNA form, the CDR3 reads TGTGCCAGCAGCTTAGGATTCACGGGCGGAACTGAAGCTTTCTTT.

This CDR3 is CASSTGWQGKNTGELFF. For the CDR3, the DNA is TGTGCCAGCAGTACCGGGTGGCAGGGGAAAAACACCGGGGAGCTGTTTTTT. This chain joins TRBV5-7 and TRBJ2-2; the D gene is possibly TRBD1 (6 bases). TRBV5-7 qualifies as an ORF whose function is uncertain. The CDR3 spans 17 residues. The ends were cut back, 5 bases at V and 2 bases at J, with 19 bases in the middle.

Many counts were recorded for this clonotype. The V and J genes are TRBV3-1 and TRBJ1-4; no reliable D call. Per the germline V gene, CDR1 is LGHDT and CDR2 is YNNKEL (reference sequence). This CDR3 comprises 15 residues. V lost 1 base to trimming and J lost 0 bases, with 6 bases between them. The CDR3, as DNA: TGTGCCAGCAGCCAAGGCGAAACAACTAATGAAAAACTGTTTTTT. This sequence encodes CASSQGETTNEKLFF.